This T cell receptor beta chain was sequenced for a study of blood T cells in healthy people across ages. Study-wide findings and caveats: Higher diversity, along with more naive CD4+ cells, distinguished long-lived donors from aged donors. Donor CMV status, an unknown factor, possibly confounded changes in expanded clonotypes.

This clonotype was seen a few times. Its antigen is unidentified. Looked up from germline, CDR1 is SGHAT and CDR2 is FQNNGV. Trimming removed 1 base from V and 8 bases from J; junction bases left unmatched: 4. The CDR3 is 14 amino acids. Using a J-beta primer mix together with a sample-barcoded 5' primer, a second PCR was run for roughly 7 to 11 cycles. TCRdb called the 5' RACE reads again in MiXCR, with one record for every CDR3 protein. The sample shows about 780,000 distinct CDR3 sequences, approximately 67% of them seen only once. The sequencing input was blood. The rearrangement uses TRBV11-2 and TRBJ2-1, with 8 bases identical to TRBD1. The sequence was collected from a man aged 25-45 years in good health. The CDR3 nucleotides read TGTGCCAGCAGCTTAGGAGGACAGGGCCATGAGCAGTTCTTC. This translates into CASSLGGQGHEQFF. The variable domain in full, with the rest retrieved from reference TRBV11-2 and TRBJ2-1, is EAGVAQSPRYKIIEKRQSVAFWCNPISGHATLYWYQQILGQGPKLLIQFQNNGVVDDSQLPKDRFSAERLKGVDSTLKIQPAKLEDSAVYLCASSLGGQGHEQFFGPGTRLTVL.